This T cell receptor (beta chain) is drawn from a study of T-cell memory formation after mild COVID-19. In regard to this clonotype: Its specificity is unknown.

5'RACE with constant-segment primers yielded barcoded, UMI-tagged TCR alpha and TCR beta cDNA libraries. One entry per CDR3 protein, called by TCRdb with MiXCR from the 5' RACE reads. The sample comprises 200,000 or so distinct CDR3 sequences, approximately 16% of which are singletons, and 2% to 2.5% rests with the top ten. Study observations and caveats: Contracting CD4+ clones were located mainly in CM and EM, and CD8+ clones in EMRA.

Germline CDR1 LGHDT, CDR2 YNNKEL (reference sequence). This CDR3 has 13 residues. Trimming left V 4 bases short and J 6 bases short, with 11 bases between. The gene calls are TRBV3-1 and TRBJ2-3, with D unclear. This clonotype was sampled from an adult woman who had mild COVID-19 (a few samples of this study predate the infection). Cell type and time point are not known. The sequencing sample was made of PBMCs or a T cell subset sorted from them (not recorded which). CDR3 nucleotides: TGTGCCAGCAGCCGAAGCTTGTCCGATACGCAGTATTTT. It translates to CASSRSLSDTQYF.